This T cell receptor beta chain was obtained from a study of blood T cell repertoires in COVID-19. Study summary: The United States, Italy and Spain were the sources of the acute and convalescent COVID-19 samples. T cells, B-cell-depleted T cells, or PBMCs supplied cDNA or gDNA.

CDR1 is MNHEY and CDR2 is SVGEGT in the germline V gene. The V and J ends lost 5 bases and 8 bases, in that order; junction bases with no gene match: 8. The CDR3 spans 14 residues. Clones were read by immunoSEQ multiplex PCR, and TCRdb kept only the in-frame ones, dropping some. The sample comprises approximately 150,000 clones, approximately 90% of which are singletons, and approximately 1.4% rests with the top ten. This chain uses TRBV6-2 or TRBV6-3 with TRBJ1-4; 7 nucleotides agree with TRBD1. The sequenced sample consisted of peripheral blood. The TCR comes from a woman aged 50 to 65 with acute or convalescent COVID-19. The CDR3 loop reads CASSDNRGREKLFF. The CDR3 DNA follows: TGTGCCAGCAGTGATAACAGGGGAAGGGAAAAACTGTTTTTT.